The T cell receptor (beta chain) under discussion was sequenced for a study of molecular identifiers for immune sequencing clone quantification. Germline V gene lookup returns CDR1 SQVTM and CDR2 ANQGSEA. The V end lost 0 bases, the J end lost 2 bases, and 10 bases lay between the germline ends. This CDR3 is 14 amino acids long. This clonotype was recorded a few times. Investigators produced naive CD8 libraries from 20,000 to 1,000,000 sorted cells, drawing on 10%, 30% or 50% RNA. Previously published methods and listed TCR primers were used for the bulk TCR libraries. TCRdb used MiXCR to reprocess the PCR reads, holding one entry per CDR3 protein. The repertoire holds under 800,000 distinct CDR3 sequences, roughly 25% seen once, with 0.6% to 0.9% in the top ten.

Sequencing used naive CD8+ T cells from blood, with Jurkat cell RNA spiked in. Subset defined: FACS-sorted CD8+CD4-CCR7+CD45RA+ naive T cells. The TCR comes from a human donor in good health. Some libraries in this study had Jurkat cell RNA spiked in. The V call is TRBV29-1, the J call TRBJ1-2, with D perhaps matching TRBD1 (5 bases). CDR3 DNA: TGCAGCGTTGAAGATCTAGGGGTCAACTATGGCTACACCTTC. Translation gives CSVEDLGVNYGYTF.